This T cell receptor (beta chain) was recorded in a study of T cell responses to AZD1222 COVID-19 vaccine. Overall study context: Pooled in the analysis were second doses at about 4 or about 12 weeks.

Concerning this clone itself: Its antigen is unknown.

Data came from immunoSEQ multiplex PCR; TCRdb stores just in-frame clones and leaves some out. The table has approximately 85,000 clones, about 86% seen once; the top ten hold approximately 7%. The V and J ends lost 4 bases and 7 bases respectively, with 10 bases between them. The CDR3 extends over 13 amino acids. The germline CDR1 and CDR2 sequences are MGHDK and SYGVNS. Study findings and constraints: Once two AZD1222 doses were given, Spike-specific TCR breadth and depth went up. Spike regions recognized by vaccine-associated CD4 TCRs spanned the protein, led by 160-218 and 743-854.

Sequencing was performed on peripheral blood, taken on day 0 of AZD1222 vaccination. The chain links TRBV25-1 to TRBJ1-4, with D possibly TRBD1 on 5 matching bases. The TCR sequence derives from an adult in good health. CDR3 sequence: CASSGTSSEKLFF. CDR3 bases: TGTGCCAGCAGTGGGACATCCAGTGAAAAACTGTTTTTT.